The 29 T cell receptor beta chains below all came from one sample that was sequenced in a study of T cell repertoires in cytomegalovirus infection. No antigen has been assigned to these receptors. TCRdb re-analysed the reads in MiXCR, keeping a single row per CDR3 protein. In the table there are some 800,000 distinct CDR3 sequences, almost 30% of which are singletons. The starting material was cultured CD8+ T cells from PBMCs, obtained from culture after CMV antigen stimulation. The receptors were gathered from a human donor in good health (CMV status not recorded). Some clones in this sample may be carry-over from other donors' samples.

This clonotype was detected ten times or more. This chain joins TRBV6-5 and TRBJ2-3; 8 nucleotides agree with TRBD1. This CDR3 spans 15 amino acids. The J segment lost 2 bases and the V segment lost 0 bases, leaving 1 base of the junction unmatched. CDR1 is MNHEY and CDR2 is SVGAGI in the germline V gene. The CDR3: CASSYSDRATDTQYF. CDR3 in DNA: TGTGCCAGCAGTTACTCGGACAGGGCCACAGATACGCAGTATTTT.

The V call is TRBV12-3 or TRBV12-4, the J call TRBJ1-2; TRBD1 might be the D (5 bases). The CDR3 contains 14 residues. Trimming took off 0 bases at V and 7 bases at J, with 12 bases between the two ends. This chain's CDR3 is CASSLATVSLGYTF. In DNA, the CDR3 is TGTGCCAGCAGTTTAGCGACAGTTTCCCTTGGCTACACCTTC.

This chain links TRBV29-1 with TRBJ1-2; tentative D call: TRBD1 (5 bases). V lost 5 bases to trimming and J lost 4 bases, with 23 bases between them. The CDR3 is made up of 16 amino acids. Germline V gene lookup returns CDR1 SQVTM and CDR2 ANQGSEA. CDR3 sequence reads: CSVPTTLGPPGYGYTF. CDR3 sequence (DNA): TGCAGCGTTCCTACTACCTTGGGGCCCCCTGGCTATGGCTACACCTTC.

This clonotype was recorded a few times. The V call is TRBV29-1, the J call TRBJ1-1; TRBD1 is a possible D gene (5 bases). The CDR3 is made up of 12 amino acids. Germline assignment: CDR1 SQVTM and CDR2 ANQGSEA. V was shortened by 5 bases and J by 7 bases, with 14 bases between the two germline ends. Here the CDR3 reads CSVLGRPLEAFF. The CDR3 DNA reads as TGCAGCGTTTTGGGACGGCCCCTTGAAGCTTTCTTT. The full variable domain, in which reference TRBV29-1 and TRBJ1-1 provide the parts outside the CDR3, is SAVISQKPSRDICQRGTSLTIQCQVDSQVTMMFWYRQQPGQSLTLIATANQGSEATYESGFVIDKFPISRPNLTFSTLTVSNMSPEDSSIYLCSVLGRPLEAFFGQGTRLTVV.

This clonotype came up a few times. The rearrangement uses TRBV6-2 or TRBV6-3 and TRBJ1-2, with 8 bases lining up with TRBD1. J gave up 3 bases and V 6 bases, and 15 bases lay outside the gene matches. Germline V CDR1 and CDR2: MNHEY, SVGEGT. The CDR3 has 17 residues. CDR3 sequence: CASRNDLDRVMDYGYTF. The CDR3 region has the DNA TGTGCCAGCAGGAACGACCTGGACAGGGTAATGGACTATGGCTACACCTTC.

The chain joins TRBV13 to TRBJ2-1, with D hard to call. The germline CDR1 and CDR2 sequences are PRHDT and FYEKMQ (reference sequence). This CDR3 comprises 12 residues. Trimming took off 1 base at V and 8 bases at J, with 6 bases between the two ends. In DNA form, the CDR3 reads TGTGCCAGCAGCTTAGTTAAGCATGAGCAGTTCTTC. Translating gives CASSLVKHEQFF.

This rearrangement joins TRBV6-1 to TRBJ1-5, with D unresolved. Germline V gene lookup returns CDR1 MNHNS and CDR2 SASEGT. The CDR3 contains 18 residues. V was pared by 2 bases and J by 1 base, with 18 bases between. The CDR3, as DNA: TGTGCCAGCAGTGAATTTCCCCCTATAGGCAGGAGCAATCAGCCCCAGCATTTT. Protein sequence: CASSEFPPIGRSNQPQHF.

The sample holds many counts of this clonotype. V usage is TRBV7-9 and J usage is TRBJ2-2, with D perhaps matching TRBD2 (6 bases). Looked up from germline, CDR1 is SEHNR and CDR2 is FQNEAQ (reference sequence). The CDR3 loop spans 16 amino acids. Deletions cut 7 bases from V and 3 bases from J, with 18 bases between. CDR3 region: CASIPMGGSDTGELFF. The CDR3 DNA reads as TGTGCCAGCATCCCCATGGGAGGAAGCGACACCGGGGAGCTGTTTTTT.

The J gene is TRBJ2-3, the V gene TRBV24-1; 9 bases are shared with TRBD1. CDR3 length: 17 amino acids. Germline V gene lookup returns CDR1 KGHDR and CDR2 SFDVKD. J was trimmed by 0 bases and V by 1 base; bases with no gene match: 4. CDR3 in amino acids: CATSDFGTGRSTDTQYF. The CDR3 region has the DNA TGTGCCACCAGTGATTTCGGGACAGGGAGGAGCACAGATACGCAGTATTTT.

The chain links TRBV6-1 to TRBJ2-1, with 7 bases identical to TRBD1. This CDR3 comprises 16 residues. V was clipped by 2 bases and J by 6 bases; unmatched bases: 10. Germline V gene sequence: CDR1 MNHNS, CDR2 SASEGT. In nucleotides, the CDR3 is TGTGCCAGCAGTGAAATTTGGTCAGGGGGAGCCAATGAGCAGTTCTTC. Protein: CASSEIWSGGANEQFF.

The chain recombines TRBV7-9 with TRBJ2-2; TRBD1 is a possible D gene (6 bases). V gave up 5 bases and J gave up 8 bases, with 21 bases separating them. CDR3 length: 16 residues. Germline V gives CDR1 SEHNR, CDR2 FQNEAQ (reference sequence). CDR3 DNA sequence: TGTGCCAGCAGCGGAGGACAGCCGAGGAAGGAAGGGGAGCTGTTTTTT. Translated: CASSGGQPRKEGELFF. Together with reference TRBV7-9 and TRBJ2-2, the CDR3 gives the full variable domain: DTGVSQNPRHKITKRGQNVTFRCDPISEHNRLYWYRQTLGQGPEFLTYFQNEAQLEKSRLLSDRFSAERPKGSFSTLEIQRTEQGDSAMYLCASSGGQPRKEGELFFGEGSRLTVL.

The rearrangement links TRBV5-1 to TRBJ1-1, with D possibly being TRBD1 (5 bases). Germline V gives CDR1 SGHRS, CDR2 YFSETQ. The length of the CDR3 is 14 residues. V was pared by 4 bases and J by 7 bases, with 17 bases between. DNA for the CDR3: TGCGCCAGCAGCACTTCAGGGACCATCCTTGAAGCTTTCTTT. Amino acid sequence: CASSTSGTILEAFF.

This clonotype occurred many times. The V call is TRBV11-3, the J call TRBJ1-1; no clear D gene. The CDR3 has 13 amino acids. Germline CDR1 is SGHNT and CDR2 is YENEEA. Trimming removed 1 base from V and 6 bases from J, with 9 bases in between. CDR3 sequence: CASSLGGGAEAFF. The CDR3 nucleotides are TGTGCCAGCAGCTTAGGCGGTGGGGCTGAAGCTTTCTTT.

The chain is built from TRBV2 and TRBJ2-7; the match to TRBD1 covers 7 bases. The CDR3 spans 12 residues. The germline gives CDR1 SNHLY, CDR2 FYNNEI. V lost 9 bases, J lost 2 bases, and 4 bases stayed unmatched. CDR3 amino acids: CASGQVTYEQYF. The CDR3 DNA is TGTGCCAGTGGACAGGTCACCTACGAGCAGTACTTC.

In DNA, the CDR3 is TGTGCCAGCAGTAGTCCGGGACAGGGGATTGTAGACACTGAAGCTTTCTTT. This gives the protein CASSSPGQGIVDTEAFF. The chain recombines TRBV12-3 or TRBV12-4 with TRBJ1-1, with 10 bases lining up with TRBD1. V shed 5 bases, J shed 3 bases, and the junction held 12 bases outside the gene matches. The CDR3 length is 17 residues.

The chain couples TRBV27 to TRBJ2-5, with 9 bases that match TRBD1. Germline CDR1 is MNHEY and CDR2 is SMNVEV (reference sequence). The V and J ends lost 6 bases and 1 base, in that order; junction bases with no gene match: 6. The CDR3 covers 15 residues. Here the CDR3 reads CASSPGQGLQETQYF. CDR3 in DNA: TGTGCCAGCAGCCCGGGACAGGGACTCCAAGAGACCCAGTACTTC.

CDR3 residues: CASSNYTAASEKLFF. Here the CDR3 DNA reads TGTGCCAGCAGCAACTACACTGCGGCGAGTGAAAAACTGTTTTTT. V is TRBV14 and J is TRBJ1-4; no reliable D call. From germline, CDR1 is SGHDN and CDR2 FVKESK. This CDR3 region has 15 residues. Trimming removed 5 bases from V and 7 bases from J, with 17 bases in between. Combining the CDR3 with reference TRBV14 and TRBJ1-4 gives the whole variable domain EAGVTQFPSHSVIEKGQTVTLRCDPISGHDNLYWYRRVMGKEIKFLLHFVKESKQDESGMPNNRFLAERTGGTYSTLKVQPAELEDSGVYFCASSNYTAASEKLFFGSGTQLSVL.

The J gene is TRBJ1-6, the V gene TRBV6-5; D uncertain. The CDR3 totals 13 residues. Trimming left V 4 bases short and J 8 bases short, with 9 bases between. Germline CDR1 MNHEY, CDR2 SVGAGI. The CDR3 nucleotides read TGTGCCAGCAGTTTGCAGAACTATTCACCCCTCCACTTT. As protein: CASSLQNYSPLHF.

The V gene is TRBV12-3 or TRBV12-4, the J gene TRBJ2-3; 7 bases line up with TRBD2. This CDR3 contains 12 residues. J was trimmed by 14 bases and V by 3 bases; bases with no gene match: 8. This chain's CDR3 is CASSFKAGVGYF. As DNA, the CDR3 is TGTGCCAGCAGTTTTAAGGCGGGGGTTGGGTATTTT.

The rearrangement joins TRBV15 to TRBJ1-2, with 11 bases aligning to TRBD1. There are 16 residues in the CDR3. The ends lost 0 bases at V and 7 bases at J; junction bases unmatched: 7. Per the germline V gene, CDR1 is LNHNV and CDR2 is YYDKDF (reference sequence). CDR3 coding DNA: TGTGCCACCAGCAGAGACCACGGACAGGGGGCACCTGGCTACACCTTC. Its translation: CATSRDHGQGAPGYTF.

This clonotype was counted only a few times. The chain recombines TRBV27 with TRBJ1-1; possible D gene TRBD1, 6 bases. CDR3 length: 14 amino acids. CDR1 is MNHEY and CDR2 is SMNVEV in the germline V gene (reference sequence). V was cut by 0 bases and J by 7 bases, with 12 bases left in between. CDR3 residues: CASSLSRGGLEAFF. The CDR3 DNA is TGTGCCAGCAGTTTATCCAGGGGAGGCCTTGAAGCTTTCTTT.

The gene calls are TRBV27 and TRBJ2-7, with TRBD1 matching over 7 bases. The CDR3 extends over 16 amino acids. Germline V gives CDR1 MNHEY, CDR2 SMNVEV (reference sequence). The V segment lost 4 bases and the J segment 0 bases; nucleotides outside the gene matches: 9. The CDR3, as DNA: TGTGCCAGCAGTTACCGACAGGGTTTAGCCTCCTACGAGCAGTACTTC. Amino acids: CASSYRQGLASYEQYF.

There are a few counts of this clonotype. Written as DNA, the CDR3 is TGTGCCAGCAGCCACCTGTTGAACAATGAGCAGTTCTTC. This encodes CASSHLLNNEQFF. The chain joins TRBV5-4 to TRBJ2-1; D remains unclear. CDR1 is SGHNT and CDR2 is YYREEE in the germline V gene (reference sequence). The CDR3 totals 13 residues. Trimming shortened V by 4 bases and J by 5 bases, and 10 bases separated the two germline ends.

There are a few counts of this clonotype. The CDR3 is CASSITDRADQYF. The CDR3 nucleotides read TGTGCCAGCAGCATTACCGACAGGGCGGACCAGTACTTC. This chain connects TRBV27 to TRBJ2-5; TRBD1 matches at 7 bases. This CDR3 is 13 amino acids long. Germline loops: CDR1 MNHEY, CDR2 SMNVEV (reference sequence). V gave up 6 bases and J gave up 10 bases; unmatched junction bases: 11.

This chain joins TRBV29-1 and TRBJ2-1, with D perhaps being TRBD1 or TRBD2 (5 bases each). V was cut by 2 bases and J by 0 bases, with 11 bases left in between. Germline V gene sequence: CDR1 SQVTM, CDR2 ANQGSEA. This CDR3 is built from 15 residues. The CDR3 loop is CSVESWGSSYNEQFF. CDR3 sequence (DNA): TGCAGCGTTGAAAGTTGGGGGAGCTCCTACAATGAGCAGTTCTTC.

In this sample, this clonotype turned up a few times. The rearrangement uses TRBV10-3 and TRBJ1-2; D remains ambiguous. CDR3 length: 14 amino acids. Per the germline V gene, CDR1 is ENHRY and CDR2 is SYGVKD. The V and J ends lost 6 bases and 1 base respectively, with 12 bases between them. CDR3 DNA: TGTGCCATCAGACTTGAGGGCGGTAACTATGGCTACACCTTC. This codes for CAIRLEGGNYGYTF.

The CDR3 here is CASSQEAHEQYF. The CDR3 DNA is TGTGCCAGCAGCCAAGAGGCCCACGAGCAGTACTTC. The J gene is TRBJ2-7, the V gene TRBV3-1; no firm D call. Germline loops: CDR1 LGHDT, CDR2 YNNKEL (reference sequence). V lost 0 bases and J 5 bases, leaving 5 bases between the germline ends. The CDR3 extends over 12 amino acids.

This clonotype was seen at least ten times. The chain recombines TRBV9 with TRBJ1-6; D is ambiguous. V lost 0 bases, J lost 6 bases, and 7 bases lay in between. Germline V gene data show CDR1 as SGDLS and CDR2 as YYNGEE. The length of the CDR3 is 14 residues. CDR3 DNA sequence: TGTGCCAGCAGCGTAGGGCTGGTTAATTCACCCCTCCACTTT. Translation: CASSVGLVNSPLHF.

This clonotype showed up just a few times. The rearrangement uses TRBV27 and TRBJ1-2, with no clear D. V shed 10 bases and J shed 4 bases, with 10 bases lying between them. CDR1 is MNHEY and CDR2 is SMNVEV in the germline V gene (reference sequence). The CDR3 runs 11 residues. In DNA form, the CDR3 reads TGTGCCACACTATATGGCTATGGCTACACCTTC. It encodes CATLYGYGYTF.